Following are 18 T cell receptor beta chains from one sample sequenced in a study of blood T cell repertoires in COVID-19. The protocol was immunoSEQ multiplex PCR, while the TCRdb copy is restricted to in-frame clones and leaves out a portion. The profile covers under 110,000 clones, with 65% to 75% appearing a single time and 0.75% to 1% taken by the ten largest. The specimen sequenced was peripheral blood. These receptors all stem from a human donor with acute or convalescent COVID-19. The donor label of this sample is uncertain.

This rearrangement joins TRBV18 to TRBJ1-1, with D possibly being TRBD1 (5 bases). The CDR3 sequence is 14 residues long. The germline V and J ends were trimmed by 3 bases and 1 base, with 9 bases remaining between them. Per germline, CDR1 KGHSH and CDR2 LQKENI. CDR3 nucleotides: TGTGCCAGCTCACCTCAGGGAAGGAACACTGAAGCTTTCTTT. It yields the protein CASSPQGRNTEAFF.

This clone was observed at least ten times. The V gene is TRBV6-5, the J gene TRBJ1-4, with D perhaps matching TRBD1 (6 bases). CDR1 is MNHEY, CDR2 SVGAGI, per germline. V was trimmed by 5 bases and J by 4 bases, leaving 11 bases between them. The CDR3 runs to 14 residues. DNA for the CDR3: TGTGCCAGCAGTATTACAGGGCGTAATGAAAAACTGTTTTTT. Protein: CASSITGRNEKLFF.

This clone was picked up one time. The gene calls are TRBV6-5 and TRBJ2-2, with TRBD1 matching 8 bases. This CDR3 region has 15 residues. The germline gives CDR1 MNHEY, CDR2 SVGAGI. V was clipped by 8 bases and J by 5 bases; unmatched bases: 10. CDR3 protein: CASRQGAMQTGELFF. Written as DNA, the CDR3 is TGTGCCAGCCGTCAGGGGGCGATGCAGACCGGGGAGCTGTTTTTT.

The chain links TRBV28 to TRBJ2-3; D is possibly TRBD1 (5 bases). CDR1 and CDR2 from the germline V gene are MDHEN and SYDVKM. This CDR3 has 15 residues. V gave up 5 bases and J gave up 0 bases, with 12 bases separating them. The CDR3 spells CASSPTGTSTDTQYF. CDR3 coding DNA: TGTGCCAGCAGTCCTACAGGTACTAGCACAGATACGCAGTATTTT.

V is TRBV7-9 and J is TRBJ2-1, with D possibly TRBD2 on 6 matching bases. V lost 2 bases, J lost 6 bases, and 14 bases lay in between. CDR3 length equals 15 residues. Per germline, CDR1 SEHNR and CDR2 FQNEAQ (reference sequence). In nucleotides, the CDR3 is TGTGCCAGCAGCTTAAGTCAGATTAGCGGCAATGAGCAGTTCTTC. The encoded protein is CASSLSQISGNEQFF.

The chain is built from TRBV28 and TRBJ1-5; D perhaps matches TRBD1 (6 bases). There are 15 residues in the CDR3. Germline CDR1 and CDR2: MDHEN and SYDVKM. V shed 5 bases and J shed 7 bases, with 18 bases lying between them. CDR3 loop: CASSQIPGVWQPQHF. Written as DNA, the CDR3 is TGTGCCAGCAGTCAGATTCCAGGGGTGTGGCAGCCCCAGCATTTT.

J is TRBJ1-5 and V is TRBV18; 7 bases match TRBD1. This CDR3 has 15 amino acids. Trimming took 3 bases from V and 7 from J; bases not matched to a gene: 9. CDR1 KGHSH and CDR2 LQKENI come from the germline V gene. The CDR3 DNA is TGTGCCAGCTCACCTCCGGGGACAGTAGGACAGCCCCAGCATTTT. Its protein is CASSPPGTVGQPQHF.

The chain joins TRBV6-5 to TRBJ1-4; 9 bases line up with TRBD1. Germline V lookup: CDR1 MNHEY, CDR2 SVGAGI. The CDR3 runs to 15 residues. Trimming removed 5 bases from V and 8 bases from J; junction bases left unmatched: 9. Here the CDR3 reads CASSQGQGLWEKLFF. The CDR3 nucleotides read TGTGCCAGCAGTCAGGGACAGGGACTATGGGAAAAACTGTTTTTT.

Only one count was recorded for this clone. The rearrangement links TRBV19 to TRBJ1-5, with D uncertain. This CDR3 has 13 amino acids. Germline assignment: CDR1 LNHDA and CDR2 SQIVND (reference sequence). Trimming cost V 5 bases and J 1 base, with 6 bases left between them. Written as DNA, the CDR3 is TGTGCCAGTAGTCGCGGGAGCAATCAGCCCCAGCATTTT. Translating gives CASSRGSNQPQHF.

The J gene is TRBJ1-6, the V gene TRBV5-6; 10 bases line up with TRBD1. The germline CDR1 and CDR2 sequences are SGHDT and YYEEEE. The CDR3 runs to 14 residues. Unmatched junction bases numbered 4, after V lost 4 bases and J lost 9 bases. The CDR3: CASSGDRGLSPLHF. CDR3 DNA sequence: TGTGCCAGCAGCGGTGACAGGGGGCTTTCACCCCTCCACTTT.

The chain is built from TRBV15 and TRBJ2-1; D remains ambiguous. V lost 1 base to trimming and J lost 12 bases, with 10 bases between them. The CDR3 runs 12 residues. CDR1 is LNHNV, CDR2 YYDKDF, per germline (reference sequence). In nucleotides, the CDR3 is TGTGCCACCAGCAGAGCCCAGATAATGCAGTTCTTC. Translating gives CATSRAQIMQFF.

The table lists this clone with a count of one. CDR3 residues: CASSLDVGQFDTQYF. CDR3 DNA: TGTGCCAGCAGCTTGGATGTGGGGCAGTTCGATACGCAGTATTTT. The chain has TRBV5-6 and TRBJ2-3; D might be TRBD1 (5 bases). Trimming removed 0 bases at V and 6 bases at J, with 14 bases between. CDR3 length equals 15 residues. The germline V gene has CDR1 SGHDT and CDR2 YYEEEE.

This clone was seen a few times. The CDR3, as DNA: TGTGCCAGCTCAGACAGAGCCTATGGCTACACCTTC. It encodes CASSDRAYGYTF. This chain connects TRBV6-5 to TRBJ1-2; D possibly corresponds to TRBD1 (5 bases). The germline gives CDR1 MNHEY, CDR2 SVGAGI. CDR3 length: 12 residues. V was pared by 8 bases and J by 4 bases, with 11 bases between.

This clone has ten or more counts. V gene TRBV5-1 combines with J gene TRBJ2-3; 13 bases match TRBD2. The CDR3 runs 15 residues. Germline CDR1 is SGHRS and CDR2 is YFSETQ. Trimming cost V 1 base and J 6 bases; bases outside gene matches: 2. The CDR3 sequence is CASSLLTSGGDTQYF. The CDR3 nucleotides read TGCGCCAGCAGCTTGTTGACTAGCGGGGGGGATACGCAGTATTTT.

In its sample, this clone was seen once. V usage is TRBV2 and J usage is TRBJ2-1; D ambiguous. The CDR3 runs 14 residues. CDR1 and CDR2 from the germline V gene are SNHLY and FYNNEI. Trimming removed 1 base at V and 4 bases at J, with 8 bases between. This CDR3 reads CASSEGATYNEQFF. CDR3 DNA sequence: TGTGCCAGCAGTGAAGGGGCGACGTACAATGAGCAGTTCTTC.

On this clone: The sample has other DNA sequences that encode this CDR3 too. The chain has TRBV6-5 and TRBJ1-1, with no clear D. V was trimmed by 6 bases and J by 1 base, leaving 6 bases between them. Germline V gene data show CDR1 as MNHEY and CDR2 as SVGAGI. This CDR3 is 12 amino acids long. The CDR3 DNA reads TGTGCCAGCAGCCGGGGGAACACTGAAGCTTTCTTT. Amino acid sequence: CASSRGNTEAFF.

This chain links TRBV6-5 with TRBJ2-7; possibly TRBD1 for D (5 bases). Germline values: CDR1 MNHEY, CDR2 SVGAGI. The ends were cut back, 11 bases at V and 9 bases at J, with 20 bases in the middle. CDR3 length equals 12 residues. The CDR3 reads CASGHPARGQYV. In DNA, the CDR3 is TGTGCCTCCGGACACCCTGCTAGGGGGCAGTACGTC.

CDR3 sequence: CASSKVRGAGQPQHF. DNA of the CDR3: TGTGCCAGCAGCAAAGTTCGGGGGGCGGGTCAGCCCCAGCATTTT. The J gene is TRBJ1-5, the V gene TRBV21-1. TRBV21-1 is a pseudogene. The CDR3 extends over 15 amino acids.